These T cell receptor beta chains were read from a single sample in a study of cytomegalovirus exposure and HLA in healthy donors. Repertoires were generated with immunoSEQ multiplex PCR, while TCRdb's copy carries only in-frame clones and drops some. The sample shows roughly 150,000 clones, around 86% of them seen only once. Input material: PBMCs. These receptors were obtained from a male donor in good health and CMV-seronegative. Each CDR3 is given with its conserved first and last residue. A D gene is named only where the DNA matches it firmly. Clone size is given for some rows only: seen once, a few or many times, or a class if the clone is expanded.

-,13,TRBJ1-1,TRBV29-1,-,CSVVKTANTEAFF,TGCAGCGTTGTCAAGACTGCAAACACTGAAGCTTTCTTT
TRBD1,15,TRBJ1-4,TRBV7-9,-,CASSSGQATNEKLFF,TGTGCCAGCAGCTCGGGACAGGCAACTAATGAAAAACTGTTTTTT
-,15,TRBJ2-7,TRBV6-1,-,CASKGGYRGAYEQYF,TGTGCCAGCAAGGGGGGATACAGGGGCGCCTACGAGCAGTACTTC
-,15,TRBJ1-2,TRBV7-9,few,CASSSRFDTDYGYTF,TGTGCCAGCAGCTCCAGATTTGACACCGACTATGGCTACACCTTC
-,17,TRBJ1-5,TRBV10-3,-,CAISESGSAYSNQPQHF,TGTGCCATCAGTGAGTCTGGGTCAGCGTATAGCAATCAGCCCCAGCATTTT
-,14,TRBJ1-2,TRBV5-1,once,CASSLVGSNYGYTF,TGCGCCAGCAGCTTGGTCGGGTCTAACTATGGCTACACCTTC
TRBD1,14,TRBJ2-5,TRBV5-6,-,CASSLGGSRETQYF,TGTGCCAGCAGCTTAGGGGGCTCTCGAGAGACCCAGTACTTC
-,16,TRBJ2-1,TRBV9,-,CASSVTWRGSYNEQFF,TGTGCCAGCAGCGTAACTTGGCGAGGCTCCTACAATGAGCAGTTCTTC
-,15,TRBJ1-1,TRBV6-5,-,CASSYGRGIWTEAFF,TGTGCCAGCAGTTACGGTCGGGGTATTTGGACTGAAGCTTTCTTT
-,15,TRBJ2-7,TRBV18,once,CASSPSQGVFYEQYF,TGTGCCAGCTCGCCCTCCCAGGGCGTTTTCTACGAGCAGTACTTC
-,13,TRBJ1-1,TRBV27,-,CASRLGIRTEAFF,TGTGCCAGCAGACTAGGGATCCGCACTGAAGCTTTCTTT
-,16,TRBJ2-2,TRBV6-6,few,CASSYEGGRNTGELFF,TGTGCCAGCAGTTACGAGGGGGGGCGGAACACCGGGGAGCTGTTTTTT
-,15,TRBJ1-6,TRBV4-1,-,CASSQDGQRDSPLHF,TGCGCCAGCAGCCAAGACGGGCAGCGGGATTCACCCCTCCACTTT
TRBD1,15,TRBJ1-1,TRBV18,-,CASSPRDRGLTEAFF,TGTGCCAGCTCACCACGGGACAGGGGATTGACTGAAGCTTTCTTT
TRBD1,14,TRBJ1-1,TRBV19,-,CASSIKGAYTEAFF,TGTGCCAGTAGTATTAAGGGGGCGTACACTGAAGCTTTCTTT
-,11,TRBJ2-1,TRBV20-1,-,CSETTNNEQFF,TGCAGTGAGACAACCAACAATGAGCAGTTCTTC
-,16,TRBJ1-1,TRBV4-1,-,CASSQEVGLRDTEAFF,TGCGCCAGCAGCCAAGAGGTGGGACTCCGGGACACTGAAGCTTTCTTT
-,15,TRBJ2-3,TRBV7-2,-,CASSLGASEADTQYF,TGTGCCAGCAGCTTAGGGGCTAGCGAAGCAGATACGCAGTATTTT
TRBD1,16,TRBJ2-5,TRBV7-7,-,CASSTDRGRGEETQYF,TGTGCCAGCAGCACTGATAGGGGGCGTGGGGAAGAGACCCAGTACTTC
TRBD1,15,TRBJ2-1,TRBV7-9,-,CASSVPGQPYNEQFF,TGTGCCAGCAGCGTCCCGGGACAGCCCTACAATGAGCAGTTCTTC
-,14,TRBJ1-5,TRBV2,-,CASSVDWGDQPQHF,TGTGCCAGCAGTGTGGATTGGGGGGATCAGCCCCAGCATTTT
-,13,TRBJ1-5,TRBV2,-,CASGVGVTEPQHF,TGTGCCAGTGGAGTAGGAGTCACGGAGCCCCAGCATTTT
-,15,TRBJ1-3,TRBV7-2,-,CASSFAQGSGNTIYF,TGTGCCAGCAGCTTCGCCCAGGGCTCTGGAAACACCATATATTTT
-,15,TRBJ2-2,TRBV6-1,-,CASSEGAVSTGELFF,TGTGCCAGCAGTGAGGGGGCAGTGAGCACCGGGGAGCTGTTTTTT
-,15,TRBJ1-1,TRBV4-1,-,CASSWGQGPNTEAFF,TGCGCCAGCAGCTGGGGGCAGGGGCCGAACACTGAAGCTTTCTTT
TRBD1,15,TRBJ1-1,TRBV10-3,-,CAIRGDRGRVTEAFF,TGTGCCATCAGGGGAGACAGGGGGCGGGTCACTGAAGCTTTCTTT
-,15,TRBJ2-7,TRBV11-2,-,CASSLDRGFSYEQYF,TGTGCCAGCAGCTTAGATCGGGGTTTCTCCTACGAGCAGTACTTC
-,15,TRBJ1-2,TRBV4-1,-,CASSSAGQRGRGYTF,TGCGCCAGCAGCTCGGCAGGACAGAGGGGTCGCGGCTACACCTTC
-,13,TRBJ2-7,TRBV18,once,CASSPRDISEQYF,TGTGCCAGCTCACCTAGGGACATCTCCGAGCAGTACTTC
-,15,TRBJ1-4,TRBV27,once,CASSARGRSNEKLFF,TGTGCCAGCAGTGCCCGGGGGAGGTCTAATGAAAAACTGTTTTTT
TRBD2,14,TRBJ2-3,TRBV5-5,few,CASSSGGSGDTQYF,TGTGCCAGCAGCTCCGGGGGGTCAGGGGATACGCAGTATTTT
-,9,TRBJ2-7,TRBV18,few,CASSSEQYF,TGTGCCAGCTCATCTGAGCAGTACTTC
TRBD1,15,TRBJ2-7,TRBV10-2,few,CASSGTGTGIYEQYF,TGCGCCAGCAGTGGTACGGGGACAGGGATTTACGAGCAGTACTTC
-,15,TRBJ2-3,TRBV19,-,CASGMGGGSTDTQYF,TGTGCCAGTGGCATGGGGGGGGGCAGCACAGATACGCAGTATTTT
TRBD1,16,TRBJ2-2,TRBV19,-,CASSIRQGVTSGELFF,TGTGCCAGTAGTATACGACAGGGAGTAACATCCGGGGAGCTGTTTTTT
-,14,TRBJ1-3,TRBV9,-,CASSVLQGRNTIYF,TGTGCCAGCAGCGTACTACAGGGCCGAAACACCATATATTTT
-,13,TRBJ1-1,TRBV5-1,-,CASSLASSFEAFF,TGCGCCAGCAGCTTGGCCAGTTCCTTTGAAGCTTTCTTT
TRBD2,14,TRBJ2-7,TRBV7-2,once,CASSFSGDLYEQYF,TGTGCCAGCAGCTTCAGCGGGGATCTGTACGAGCAGTACTTC